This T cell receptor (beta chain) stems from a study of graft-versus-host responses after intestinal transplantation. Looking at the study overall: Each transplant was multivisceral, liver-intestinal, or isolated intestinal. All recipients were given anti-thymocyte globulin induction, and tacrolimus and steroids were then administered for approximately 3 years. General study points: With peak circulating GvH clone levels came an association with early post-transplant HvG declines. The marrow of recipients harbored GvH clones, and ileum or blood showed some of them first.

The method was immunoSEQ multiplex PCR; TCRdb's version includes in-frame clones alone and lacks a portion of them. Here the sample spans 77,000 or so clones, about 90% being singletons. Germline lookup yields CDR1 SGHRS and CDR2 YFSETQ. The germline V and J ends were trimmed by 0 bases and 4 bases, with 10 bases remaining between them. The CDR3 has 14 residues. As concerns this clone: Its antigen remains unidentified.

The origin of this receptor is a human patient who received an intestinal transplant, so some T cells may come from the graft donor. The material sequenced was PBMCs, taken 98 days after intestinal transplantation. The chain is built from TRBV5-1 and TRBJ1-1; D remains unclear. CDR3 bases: TGCGCCAGCAGCTTGGACGGGGTAGGCACTGAAGCTTTCTTT. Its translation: CASSLDGVGTEAFF.